The next 32 T cell receptor beta chains were all read from a single sample in a study of cytomegalovirus exposure and HLA in healthy donors. Amplification used 60 Vbeta primers and 13 Jbeta primers. Some clones are missing from TCRdb's copy, which holds only in-frame ones; the method was immunoSEQ multiplex PCR. In the table there are roughly 130,000 clones, about four fifths of which are singletons. What was sequenced was PBMCs. Source of these receptors: a woman aged 40 to 50 in good health and CMV-seronegative.

The chain recombines TRBV6-5 with TRBJ1-1; tentative D call: TRBD1 (6 bases). Germline CDR1 MNHEY, CDR2 SVGAGI. Trimming removed 2 bases from V and 5 bases from J, with 18 bases in between. CDR3 length: 16 amino acids. Here the CDR3 reads CASSYGGGALRTEAFF. CDR3 sequence (DNA): TGTGCCAGCAGTTACGGCGGGGGCGCCCTGCGGACTGAAGCTTTCTTT.

The V gene is TRBV7-2, the J gene TRBJ1-6; D possibly corresponds to TRBD1 (5 bases). This CDR3 has 15 amino acids. Per germline, CDR1 SGHTA and CDR2 FQGNSA. Trimming shortened V by 5 bases and J by 5 bases, and 13 bases separated the two germline ends. CDR3 DNA: TGTGCCAGCAGCCCCTCGACAGCAAATAATTCACCCCTCCACTTT. Its protein product is CASSPSTANNSPLHF. The entire variable domain, with the rest obtained from reference TRBV7-2 and TRBJ1-6, is as follows: GAGVSQSPSNKVTEKGKDVELRCDPISGHTALYWYRQSLGQGLEFLIYFQGNSAPDKSGLPSDRFSAERTGGSVSTLTIQRTQQEDSAVYLCASSPSTANNSPLHFGNGTRLTVT.

CDR3 sequence: CASSWRGQGLGEQYF. The CDR3 bases are TGTGCCAGCAGCTGGAGGGGACAGGGTCTAGGCGAGCAGTACTTC. J is TRBJ2-7 and V is TRBV5-4; 9 nucleotides agree with TRBD1. The CDR3 is 15 amino acids. V gave up 3 bases and J gave up 6 bases; unmatched junction bases: 10. Germline CDR1 and CDR2: SGHNT and YYREEE (reference sequence).

This chain connects TRBV7-2 to TRBJ1-5; no clear D. This CDR3 comprises 14 residues. The V and J ends lost 5 bases and 0 bases respectively, with 8 bases between them. CDR1 is SGHTA and CDR2 is FQGNSA in the germline V gene. CDR3 sequence (DNA): TGTGCCAGCAGCAGTAGACATAGCAATCAGCCCCAGCATTTT. It encodes CASSSRHSNQPQHF.

The gene calls are TRBV14 and TRBJ2-2; D is perhaps TRBD2 (6 bases). The CDR3 loop spans 17 amino acids. Germline values: CDR1 SGHDN, CDR2 FVKESK. With 1 base removed from V and 1 base from J, the gap between germline ends came to 13 bases. The CDR3 loop reads CASSQVIPGENTGELFF. The CDR3 DNA reads as TGTGCCAGCAGCCAAGTAATTCCGGGAGAGAACACCGGGGAGCTGTTTTTT. The whole variable domain, filled in from reference TRBV14 and TRBJ2-2, reads EAGVTQFPSHSVIEKGQTVTLRCDPISGHDNLYWYRRVMGKEIKFLLHFVKESKQDESGMPNNRFLAERTGGTYSTLKVQPAELEDSGVYFCASSQVIPGENTGELFFGEGSRLTVL.

The chain links TRBV19 to TRBJ2-7; 8 bases fit TRBD1. V was clipped by 6 bases and J by 0 bases; unmatched bases: 7. The CDR3 contains 15 residues. Germline values: CDR1 LNHDA, CDR2 SQIVND (reference sequence). The CDR3 DNA reads as TGTGCCAGTAGGATCTCGGACAGGGTCTCCTACGAGCAGTACTTC. Translated, it gives CASRISDRVSYEQYF.

The chain combines TRBV19 with TRBJ1-2; D remains unclear. The germline gives CDR1 LNHDA, CDR2 SQIVND (reference sequence). The CDR3 extends over 14 amino acids. Trimming cost V 6 bases and J 2 bases, with 13 bases left between them. This CDR3 is CASSPTHENYGYTF. DNA of the CDR3: TGTGCCAGTAGCCCCACGCATGAGAACTATGGCTACACCTTC.

This clone was seen only once. This chain uses TRBV4-1 with TRBJ2-7; a possible D gene is TRBD1 (6 bases). V dropped 1 base and J dropped 3 bases, with 10 bases sitting between them. Germline values: CDR1 MGHRA, CDR2 YSYEKL. This CDR3 has 14 residues. CDR3 loop: CASSQGVRGYEQYF. The CDR3 DNA is TGCGCCAGCAGCCAAGGCGTCAGGGGCTACGAGCAGTACTTC.

The rearrangement links TRBV2 to TRBJ2-5; TRBD2 matches 12 bases. The end of the DNA is better explained by TRBJ2-7, so the J call may be wrong. Germline V gene sequence: CDR1 SNHLY, CDR2 FYNNEI. This CDR3 spans 15 amino acids. The CDR3 nucleotides are TGTGCCAGCACTCTGACTAGCGGGAGCGGGTACGAGCAGTACTTC. Translating it yields CASTLTSGSGYEQYF.

This chain links TRBV10-3 with TRBJ2-5, with unresolved D. Looked up from germline, CDR1 is ENHRY and CDR2 is SYGVKD. Trimming took off 3 bases at V and 1 base at J, with 6 bases between the two ends. CDR3 length equals 13 residues. The CDR3 DNA sequence: TGTGCCATCAGTGATTCCATCCAAGAGACCCAGTACTTC. This encodes CAISDSIQETQYF.

The V call is TRBV7-9, the J call TRBJ1-6; 9 bases map to TRBD1. The V gene end was trimmed by 2 bases and the J gene end by 8 bases; junction bases not matched to a gene: 4. CDR1 and CDR2 from the germline V gene are SEHNR and FQNEAQ (reference sequence). The CDR3 is 15 amino acids. The CDR3 reads CASSLSDRGDSPLHF. The CDR3 region has the DNA TGTGCCAGCAGCTTATCCGACAGGGGGGATTCACCCCTCCACTTT.

The rearrangement links TRBV15 to TRBJ2-7; 8 positions agree with TRBD2. J gave up 3 bases and V 0 bases, and 10 bases lay outside the gene matches. CDR1 and CDR2 (germline): LNHNV, YYDKDF (reference sequence). The CDR3 is 17 residues long. CDR3 DNA: TGTGCCACCAGCAGAGATCCCTATACTAGCGGTCTCTACGAGCAGTACTTC. This gives the protein CATSRDPYTSGLYEQYF.

Points on this clone: A junction boundary mismatches the germline segment, possibly from a read error. The chain joins TRBV19 to TRBJ1-2, with 8 bases that match TRBD1. Per the germline V gene, CDR1 is LNHDA and CDR2 is SQIVND (reference sequence). The length of the CDR3 is 15 residues. CDR3 bases: TGTGCCAGTAGTAACCTAGGACAGGGCGGATATGGCTACGCCTTC. It yields the protein CASSNLGQGGYGYAF.

In nucleotides, the CDR3 is TGCAGCGCCACGGTTGGGACTAGCGGGATAGATGAGCAGTTCTTC. As protein: CSATVGTSGIDEQFF. This chain joins TRBV29-1 and TRBJ2-1; 13 bases align to TRBD2. This CDR3 contains 15 residues. The junction had 11 bases not matched to a gene; V was cut back by 7 bases and J by 8 bases. Germline values: CDR1 SQVTM, CDR2 ANQGSEA.

This clone was seen a single time. This chain joins TRBV7-2 and TRBJ1-5; D is ambiguous. CDR3 length: 17 residues. The V and J ends lost 1 base and 0 bases respectively, with 13 bases between them. The germline V gene has CDR1 SGHTA and CDR2 FQGNSA. The chain's CDR3 is CASSLDPRRNSNQPQHF. CDR3 DNA: TGTGCCAGCAGCTTAGATCCAAGGAGGAATAGCAATCAGCCCCAGCATTTT. The full variable domain, rest sourced from reference TRBV7-2 and TRBJ1-5, is GAGVSQSPSNKVTEKGKDVELRCDPISGHTALYWYRQSLGQGLEFLIYFQGNSAPDKSGLPSDRFSAERTGGSVSTLTIQRTQQEDSAVYLCASSLDPRRNSNQPQHFGDGTRLSIL.

This chain connects TRBV19 to TRBJ1-3; the D gene is possibly TRBD1 (6 bases). Trimming shortened V by 10 bases and J by 0 bases, and 10 bases separated the two germline ends. Germline CDR1 is LNHDA and CDR2 is SQIVND (reference sequence). The CDR3 is 13 amino acids. Here the CDR3 DNA reads TGTGCCACGGACAGAGGCTCTGGAAACACCATATATTTT. It translates to CATDRGSGNTIYF.

V is TRBV4-3 and J is TRBJ2-5; 10 nucleotides line up with TRBD2. V shed 0 bases and J 5 bases; nucleotides not matched to a gene: 12. Germline V gene sequence: CDR1 LGHNA, CDR2 YSLEER. This CDR3 has 18 amino acids. CDR3 DNA sequence: TGCGCCAGCAGCCAAGACGGCACTAGCGGGGCCTTCGGGGAGACCCAGTACTTC. Translated, it gives CASSQDGTSGAFGETQYF.

The chain carries TRBV6-5 and TRBJ2-1; a weak D match, TRBD2 (6 bases). This CDR3 contains 15 residues. Germline V gene lookup returns CDR1 MNHEY and CDR2 SVGAGI. The V end lost 6 bases, the J end lost 0 bases, and 12 bases lay between the germline ends. The CDR3: CASRRAGSSYNEQFF. The CDR3 DNA reads as TGTGCCAGCAGACGAGCGGGTAGCTCCTACAATGAGCAGTTCTTC.

This sequence joins TRBV5-4 and TRBJ1-2; the D is unclear. The germline CDR1 and CDR2 sequences are SGHNT and YYREEE (reference sequence). V gave up 0 bases and J gave up 10 bases, with 13 bases separating them. The CDR3 totals 13 residues. The CDR3 DNA sequence: TGTGCCAGCAGCTTGGAAGGCCCGGGTACCTACACCTTC. Translation gives CASSLEGPGTYTF.

This clone was detected a few times. Other DNA variants within this sample encode the same CDR3. The CDR3 bases are TGTGCCAGCTCACCCGAAACGGGTAACACCATATATTTT. Translated, it gives CASSPETGNTIYF. This sequence joins TRBV18 and TRBJ1-3; D is undetermined. V lost 3 bases to trimming and J lost 7 bases, with 10 bases between them. This CDR3 is 13 amino acids long. The germline gives CDR1 KGHSH, CDR2 LQKENI.

CDR3 nucleotide sequence: TGCAGCGTTTTCCCTAGCGGGAGCACAGATACGCAGTATTTT. Protein sequence: CSVFPSGSTDTQYF. The J gene is TRBJ2-3, the V gene TRBV29-1; 8 bases align to TRBD2. The V gene's germline CDR1 is SQVTM and CDR2 ANQGSEA. The CDR3 totals 14 residues. Unmatched junction bases numbered 4, after V lost 5 bases and J lost 0 bases.

The rearrangement joins TRBV4-1 to TRBJ1-5, with a tentative D call TRBD1 (5 bases). The CDR3 totals 16 residues. Trimming removed 0 bases from V and 3 bases from J, with 12 bases in between. Germline CDR1 is MGHRA and CDR2 is YSYEKL. CDR3 sequence: CASSQEGGAHNQPQHF. The CDR3 DNA reads TGCGCCAGCAGCCAAGAAGGTGGGGCCCACAATCAGCCCCAGCATTTT.

The chain links TRBV10-3 to TRBJ1-4; 8 bases line up with TRBD1. V shed 6 bases, J shed 5 bases, and the junction held 8 bases outside the gene matches. This CDR3 has 15 amino acids. Germline V CDR1 and CDR2: ENHRY, SYGVKD. The CDR3 sequence: CAISDGTGANEKLFF. The CDR3 DNA sequence: TGTGCCATCAGCGATGGGACAGGAGCCAATGAAAAACTGTTTTTT.

This clone came up once. The V call is TRBV7-6, the J call TRBJ1-1; D is unclear. The CDR3 runs 13 residues. Germline V gene lookup returns CDR1 SGHVS and CDR2 FNYEAQ. The V end lost 1 base, the J end lost 1 base, and 4 bases lay between the germline ends. CDR3 bases: TGTGCCAGCAGCTTAGGACAGAACACTGAAGCTTTCTTT. Protein product: CASSLGQNTEAFF.

V gene TRBV29-1 combines with J gene TRBJ2-6; 10 bases agree with TRBD1. The CDR3 extends over 15 amino acids. Germline values: CDR1 SQVTM, CDR2 ANQGSEA. The V segment lost 6 bases and the J segment 2 bases; nucleotides outside the gene matches: 4. CDR3 protein: CSVAGQGAGANVLTF. The CDR3 bases are TGCAGCGTCGCCGGACAGGGGGCTGGGGCCAACGTCCTGACTTTC.

This chain connects TRBV9 to TRBJ1-2; the match to TRBD1 covers 12 bases. The trim removed 4 bases at V and 7 bases at J, leaving 8 bases unmatched. The CDR3 length is 15 residues. Germline values: CDR1 SGDLS, CDR2 YYNGEE. In DNA form, the CDR3 reads TGTGCCAGCAGCCCACGGGACAGGGGGCGAAGTGGCTACACCTTC. Translated, it gives CASSPRDRGRSGYTF.

Points on this clone: This sample also contains other DNA sequences that code for the same CDR3. The chain joins TRBV6-1 to TRBJ1-5, with D uncertain. Trimming took 6 bases from V and 3 from J, leaving 9 bases between them. This CDR3 region has 13 residues. The germline V gene encodes CDR1 MNHNS and CDR2 SASEGT. The CDR3 reads CASRQVNNQPQHF. The CDR3 region has the DNA TGTGCCAGCAGGCAGGTTAACAATCAGCCCCAGCATTTT.

The chain joins TRBV2 to TRBJ2-5, with TRBD2 matching over 9 bases. Germline V gene data show CDR1 as SNHLY and CDR2 as FYNNEI. The CDR3 totals 15 residues. J gave up 5 bases and V 6 bases, and 10 bases lay outside the gene matches. The CDR3: CASSPWGSGSETQYF. The CDR3 nucleotides are TGTGCCAGCAGCCCGTGGGGTAGCGGGAGTGAGACCCAGTACTTC.

The V and J genes are TRBV4-3 and TRBJ2-3; a possible D gene is TRBD1 (6 bases). The CDR3 extends over 16 amino acids. Germline V CDR1 and CDR2: LGHNA, YSLEER. V lost 1 base, J lost 9 bases, and 20 bases lay in between. CDR3: CASSQGLAAQRGTQYF. The CDR3, as DNA: TGCGCCAGCAGCCAAGGTCTGGCAGCGCAGAGGGGGACGCAGTATTTT.

The chain uses TRBV6-1 and TRBJ2-5; 8 bases match TRBD1. Judging by the DNA end, TRBJ2-7 fits better; the J call may be wrong. Germline V gene sequence: CDR1 MNHNS, CDR2 SASEGT. The CDR3 is 14 amino acids. The CDR3 coding sequence is TGTGCCAGCATGAAGACAGGGGCCCCCTACGAGCAGTACTTC. As protein: CASMKTGAPYEQYF.

The J gene is TRBJ2-2, the V gene TRBV6-5, with D possibly being TRBD2 (7 bases). CDR3 size: 13 residues. Deletions cut 10 bases from V and 7 bases from J, with 16 bases between. Germline V lookup: CDR1 MNHEY, CDR2 SVGAGI. The CDR3 here is CAIRRGGLGELFF. Written as DNA, the CDR3 is TGTGCCATCAGGAGGGGGGGGCTCGGGGAGCTGTTTTTT.

The gene calls are TRBV18 and TRBJ1-2; D not resolved. Trimming took 0 bases from V and 10 from J, leaving 15 bases between them. This CDR3 has 14 amino acids. Germline V gene lookup returns CDR1 KGHSH and CDR2 LQKENI. The DNA for the CDR3 is TGTGCCAGCTCACCACCGGCCCAGGCCGGGGACTACACCTTC. Protein sequence: CASSPPAQAGDYTF.